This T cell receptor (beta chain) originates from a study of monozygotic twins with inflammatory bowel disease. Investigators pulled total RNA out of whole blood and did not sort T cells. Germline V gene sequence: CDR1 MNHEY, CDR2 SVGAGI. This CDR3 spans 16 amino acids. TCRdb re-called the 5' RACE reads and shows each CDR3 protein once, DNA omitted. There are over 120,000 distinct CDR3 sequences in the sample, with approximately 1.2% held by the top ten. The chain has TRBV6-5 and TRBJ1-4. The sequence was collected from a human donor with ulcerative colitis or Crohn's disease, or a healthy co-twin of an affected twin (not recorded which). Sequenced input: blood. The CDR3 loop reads CASSYASWGTNEKLFF.